Many counts were recorded for the clone carrying this T cell receptor (beta chain). Its antigen is still unknown. These data originate in a study of identical twins. Findings and caveats of the study: Twins shared beta out-of-frame sequences in excess, but this excess was weaker. A cross-sectional statistical analysis, not follow-up of the same donors, supported the conclusions. It was possible that invariant MAIT and iNKT cells partly confounded the zero-insertion analyses.

V lost 7 bases, J lost 5 bases, and 18 bases lay in between. The CDR3 covers 14 residues. CDR1 and CDR2 (germline): SQVTM, ANQGSEA. A single record per CDR3 protein comes from TCRdb applying MiXCR to the 5' RACE reads. This sample has 200,000 to 250,000 distinct CDR3 sequences; around an eighth occur once, and the top ten carry approximately 8.2%. The material sequenced was memory (CD45RO+) T cells sorted from blood. The chain employs TRBV29-1 and TRBJ2-1; D possibly matches TRBD1 or TRBD2 (6 bases each). The clonotype was recovered from a woman aged 18 to 35 in good health. The CDR3 DNA sequence: TGCAGCGGAAGACTAGTTGGGGGGCACAATGAGCAGTTCTTC. Residues: CSGRLVGGHNEQFF.